Listed below are T cell receptor beta chains from one sample, sequenced in a study of T cells in Graves' hyperthyroidism and ophthalmopathy. In TCRdb, the multiplex PCR reads were re-called with MiXCR into one record per CDR3 protein. This sample carries about 540,000 distinct CDR3 sequences, just over 45% of them seen once, and the ten largest clones take just under 8.5%. Sequenced material: peripheral blood or thyroid tissue (not recorded which). These TCRs come from a woman under 30 with Graves' hyperthyroidism. Each CDR3 is given with its conserved first and last residue. A D gene is named only where the DNA matches it firmly. The listing skips clone size in some rows; elsewhere it reads once, few, many or a size class.

D	J	size	V	DNA	CDR3
TRBD1	TRBJ1-2	few	TRBV7-2	TGTGCCAGCAGCACAGGGACAGGGGGCAGCTATGGCTACACCTTC	CASSTGTGGSYGYTF
-	TRBJ1-2	many	TRBV7-8	TGTGCCAGCAGCCGGGACCGCGACTATGGCTACACCTTC	CASSRDRDYGYTF
TRBD1	TRBJ1-3	-	TRBV7-9	TGTGCCAGCAGCCATCTTGGTGGACAGGCCTCTGGAAACACCATATATTTT	CASSHLGGQASGNTIYF
-	TRBJ1-3	many	TRBV6-6	TGTGCCAGCCTAACCGACGGAAACACCATATATTTT	CASLTDGNTIYF
-	TRBJ2-7	-	TRBV11-2	TGTGCCAGCAGCTTATGGCCGTCTGGACACGAGCAGTACTTC	CASSLWPSGHEQYF
-	TRBJ2-5	-	TRBV10-3	TGTGCCGTCAGTGTGTCTAGCAGGGAAAAGACCCAGTACTTC	CAVSVSSREKTQYF
-	TRBJ2-7	many	TRBV29-1	TGCAGCGTTGACCCCGGAGGTGGGTACGAGCAGTACTTC	CSVDPGGGYEQYF
TRBD1	TRBJ1-1	once	TRBV15	TGTGCCACCAGCAGTACGACAGGGGGCGGGACTGAAGCTTTCTTT	CATSSTTGGGTEAFF
-	TRBJ2-7	few	TRBV19	TGTGCCAGTAGTATAATGGGTATAGCGTCCCACTACGAGCAGTACTTC	CASSIMGIASHYEQYF
-	TRBJ1-1	many	TRBV7-9	TGTGCCAGCAGCACCGAGCCAGGGGCAAGGAACACTGAAGCTTTCTTT	CASSTEPGARNTEAFF
-	TRBJ1-1	few	TRBV2	TGTGCCAGCAGCGATGGGACACTAAACACTGAAGCTTTCTTT	CASSDGTLNTEAFF
-	TRBJ2-5	-	TRBV7-9	TGTGCCAGCAGCCCGGAAAGCGGAGCTCACGGGACCCAGTACTTC	CASSPESGAHGTQYF
-	TRBJ2-7	many	TRBV7-3	TGTGCCAGCAGCTTACTTTCGGGAGCTTCCTACGAGCAGTACTTC	CASSLLSGASYEQYF
TRBD2	TRBJ2-5	many	TRBV7-6	TGTGCCAGCAGCCCTTACCCCGGGGGGGAGACCCAGTACTTC	CASSPYPGGETQYF
TRBD1	TRBJ2-7	-	TRBV2	TGTGCCAGCAACTTGGACAGGGTCTCCTACAAGCAGTACTTC	CASNLDRVSYKQYF
-	TRBJ1-1	-	TRBV12-3/TRBV12-4	TGTGCCAGCACCCCGGACGGCAACACTGAAGCTTTCTTT	CASTPDGNTEAFF
-	TRBJ1-5	-	TRBV6-1	TGTGCCAGCACCCCCCCCGGGGCTCAGCCCCAGCATTTT	CASTPPGAQPQHF
-	TRBJ2-5	-	TRBV7-9	TGTGCCAGCAGCTTAGTCCCAGGGTCGGAGACCCAGTACTTC	CASSLVPGSETQYF
-	TRBJ1-2	-	TRBV25-1	TGTGCCGGCAATGACTATGGCTACACCTTC	CAGNDYGYTF
TRBD1	TRBJ1-1	few	TRBV20-1	TGCAGTGTTGGGGACAGTATGAACACTGAAGCTTTCTTT	CSVGDSMNTEAFF
-	TRBJ1-1	many	TRBV2	TGTGCCAGCAGCTACCGGAGGGACACTGAAGCTTTCTTT	CASSYRRDTEAFF
-	TRBJ2-7	few	TRBV15	TGTGCCACCAGCCTCGCCGGGAACTCCTACGAGCAGTACTTC	CATSLAGNSYEQYF
-	TRBJ2-5	few	TRBV11-2	TGTGCCAGCTCGGGGGCCCGCTACAAAGAGACCCAGTACTTC	CASSGARYKETQYF
TRBD2	TRBJ2-7	few	TRBV7-9	TGTGCCAGCAGCCGCTGGACTAGCGGGAGGGCCTGGGAGCAGTACTTC	CASSRWTSGRAWEQYF
-	TRBJ1-5	-	TRBV12-3/TRBV12-4	TGTGCCAGCAGTTTCTCCCGGGGCAATCAGCCCCAGCATTTT	CASSFSRGNQPQHF
-	TRBJ2-5	-	TRBV12-5	TGTGCTAGTGGTTTGCCCCTCGGACACCAAGAGACCCAGTACTTC	CASGLPLGHQETQYF
-	TRBJ1-4	-	TRBV7-2	TGTGCCAGCAGCCCCCGCACAGGGTATGAAAAACTGTTTTTT	CASSPRTGYEKLFF
TRBD1	TRBJ1-4	few	TRBV15	TGTGCCACCAGCAGTAGGGACAGGGCGGAAGAAAAACTGTTTTTT	CATSSRDRAEEKLFF
-	TRBJ1-2	many	TRBV7-9	TGTGCCAGCAGCTTAGAGGGGCGAGTTGACTACGGCTACACCTTC	CASSLEGRVDYGYTF
-	TRBJ1-2	-	TRBV29-1	TGCAGCGAGGGACACGGATATGGCTACACCTTC	CSEGHGYGYTF
TRBD1	TRBJ1-2	-	TRBV10-3	TGTGCCAGCAGCCCCCGGGACAGGGCCTATGGCTACACCTTC	CASSPRDRAYGYTF
TRBD2	TRBJ2-5	-	TRBV7-9	TGTGCCAGCAGCTCCAGCGACGGGAGGGAGACCCAGGACTTC	CASSSSDGRETQDF
-	TRBJ2-2	few	TRBV7-2	TGTGCCAGCAGCCAAGGGGGAGGGACCGGGGAGCTGTTTTTT	CASSQGGGTGELFF
-	TRBJ1-1	many	TRBV29-1	TGCAGCGGTTCCTCGAACACTGAAGCTTTCTTT	CSGSSNTEAFF
-	TRBJ2-7	-	TRBV6-5	TGTGCCAGCAGTTACTCTAGGGAGCAGTACTTC	CASSYSREQYF
-	TRBJ2-5	-	TRBV5-1	TGCGCCAGCAGCTTGGGTGCAGGGAGGCAAGAGACCCAGTACTTC	CASSLGAGRQETQYF
-	TRBJ1-4	-	TRBV10-3	TGTGCCATCAGTGAGGAAGGGAGTCGGGATAATGAAAAACTGTTTTTT	CAISEEGSRDNEKLFF
TRBD1	TRBJ1-1	many	TRBV29-1	TGCAGCGTTCGACAGGGGAGCACTGAAGCTTTCTTT	CSVRQGSTEAFF
TRBD1	TRBJ1-5	many	TRBV29-1	TGCAGCGTTGTACCAGGGGGGAGCAATCAGCCCCAGCATTTT	CSVVPGGSNQPQHF
TRBD1	TRBJ1-2	-	TRBV25-1	TGTGCCAGCAGAGTGGCCGACAGGGGTGGTGGCTACACCTTC	CASRVADRGGGYTF
TRBD1	TRBJ1-2	few	TRBV5-4	TGTGCCTGGAGTGTAGGGGGCCACTACACCTTC	CAWSVGGHYTF
-	TRBJ2-7	few	TRBV15	TGTGCCAGCAGCAGGCGAAGATCTTACGAGCAGTACTTC	CASSRRRSYEQYF
-	TRBJ2-5	-	TRBV29-1	TGCAGCGTAGAACCTAAAGAGACCCAGTACTTC	CSVEPKETQYF
-	TRBJ2-7	many	TRBV29-1	TGCAGCGTTCCCGGGACTCCTACCTACGAGCAGTACTTC	CSVPGTPTYEQYF
-	TRBJ1-4	-	TRBV16	TGTGCCAGCAGCCAAGGATGGGACTTCGGACTGTTTTTT	CASSQGWDFGLFF
-	TRBJ1-1	few	TRBV11-2	TGTGCCAGCAGCCGGCTAAAAACTGAAGCTTTCTTT	CASSRLKTEAFF
TRBD2	TRBJ2-5	-	TRBV7-8	TGTGCCAGTGATTTTGGACGGGGGGGGCGGTTGGAGACCCAGTACTTC	CASDFGRGGRLETQYF
-	TRBJ2-5	many	TRBV7-2	TGTGCCAGCAGCTCGTGGGAACGCCAAGAGACCCAGTACTTC	CASSSWERQETQYF
TRBD2	TRBJ2-3	once	TRBV25-1	TGTGCCAGCAGCCTGGGACTAGTATCAGATACGCAGTATTTT	CASSLGLVSDTQYF
TRBD1	TRBJ1-2	few	TRBV7-2	TGTGCCAGCAGCTTGGCCCCGGGACAGCGATTCTATGGCTACACCTTC	CASSLAPGQRFYGYTF
TRBD1	TRBJ1-2	-	TRBV7-2	TGTGCCAGCAGCTTAAGCCGGACAGGGGGGTATGGCTACACCTTC	CASSLSRTGGYGYTF
-	TRBJ2-2	few	TRBV7-9	TGTGCCAGCAGCTTAACGGGACCCGGGGAGCTGTTTTTT	CASSLTGPGELFF
TRBD2	TRBJ2-7	-	TRBV7-9	TGTGCCAGCAGCTTGGGGGTAGCGGGAGGCCCATTTTCCTACGAGCAGTACTTC	CASSLGVAGGPFSYEQYF
-	TRBJ1-2	-	TRBV29-1	TGCAGCGTTGTGGACATCGGTGGCTACACCTTC	CSVVDIGGYTF